The next 16 T cell receptor beta chains were all read from a single sample in a study of CD8+ T cells in alopecia areata. The sequencing template was cDNA reverse transcribed from extracted RNA. Sequenced by immunoSEQ multiplex PCR; TCRdb stores in-frame clones only, minus some. The profile covers about 270,000 clones, none occurring a single time. On the basis of CD4, CD8alpha, NKG2D, NKG2ACE and other markers, pooled cutaneous lymph node cells were sorted. The sequenced material came from CD4+ T cells sorted from a lymph node. The receptors originated from a C3H/HeJ mouse with alopecia areata. Mouse strain MHC haplotype: H2-k.

With regard to this clone: The genes are named according to mouse. The DNA ends 4 residues before the CDR3 does, and the rest of the CDR3 is filled in from the germline J gene. The V call is TRBV13-1, the J call TRBJ2-7; 7 nucleotides agree with TRBD1. This CDR3 region has 14 residues. Germline values: CDR1 NSHNY, CDR2 SYGAGN. After removal of 3 bases from V and 3 bases from J, the junction contained 6 bases not matched to a gene. Here the CDR3 reads CASSGPGTDYEQYF. Partial CDR3 DNA: TGTGCCAGCAGTGGCCCCGGGACAGACTAT.

About this clone itself: Gene names are the mouse ones. The CDR3 goes on 4 residues after the read ends, and that part is filled in from the germline J gene. The genes are TRBV1 and TRBJ2-5; TRBD2 matches 9 bases. The CDR3 has 15 residues. Per the germline V gene, CDR1 is NSQYPW and CDR2 is LRSPGD (reference sequence). The CDR3 DNA, read in part, is TGCACCTGCAGTGCAGAACTGGGGGGAATAGAC. It encodes CTCSAELGGID. The full-length CDR3 reads as CTCSAELGGIDTQYF.

This clone was counted many times. The listed genes are named as in mouse. The sequenced fragment ends 4 residues before the CDR3 boundary, so the rest is inferred from the germline J gene. The V call is TRBV14, the J call TRBJ2-1; 7 nucleotides agree with TRBD1. This CDR3 has 11 residues. Germline V gene data show CDR1 as SGHDT and CDR2 as FRDEAV. The chain's CDR3 is CASRTGSEQFF. Partial CDR3 DNA: TGTGCCAGCAGGACAGGGTCT.

A note on this clone: Gene names and germline match the mouse. The CDR3 extends 4 residues past the end of the read, so its final part is completed from the germline J gene. This chain joins TRBV1 and TRBJ1-1; the D gene is possibly TRBD1 (6 bases). Germline assignment: CDR1 NSQYPW and CDR2 LRSPGD (reference sequence). V was trimmed by 2 bases and J by 1 base, leaving 11 bases between them. This CDR3 spans 15 amino acids. The sequenced CDR3 bases are TGCACCTGCAGTGCAACCGGGACAAAAAACACA. As protein: CTCSATGTKNT. The CDR3 in its entirety is CTCSATGTKNTEVFF.

This clone appeared a few times. Mouse germline and gene names are used. The read halts 4 residues ahead of the CDR3 end, with the missing end drawn from the germline J gene. The chain couples TRBV13-1 to TRBJ2-5; 7 bases are a match to TRBD2. This CDR3 spans 16 amino acids. Germline values: CDR1 NSHNY, CDR2 SYGAGN. V was clipped by 5 bases and J by 0 bases; unmatched bases: 9. CDR3 DNA, as far as it was read: TGTGCCAGCAGCCCCCGGGCTGGGGGTAACCAAGAC. Protein product: CASSPRAGGNQD. The whole CDR3 is CASSPRAGGNQDTQYF.

This clone was found a few times. The listed genes are named as in mouse. The CDR3 extends 4 residues past the end of the read, so its final part is completed from the germline J gene. Other nucleotide sequences from this sample produce the same CDR3. The chain recombines TRBV1 with TRBJ2-2; D is unclear. Trimming removed 0 bases at V and 4 bases at J, with 3 bases between. The CDR3 is 13 amino acids. Germline CDR1 NSQYPW, CDR2 LRSPGD (reference sequence). The covered CDR3 bases are TGCACCTGCAGTGCAGACAGCACCGGG. Encoded protein: CTCSADSTG. The complete CDR3 sequence is CTCSADSTGQLYF.

This clone was counted between two and nine times. These gene names are mouse names. The CDR3 end lies 4 residues beyond the end of the read and is filled in from the germline J gene. The chain joins TRBV17 to TRBJ1-1; 9 bases agree with TRBD1. The ends lost 3 bases at V and 2 bases at J; junction bases unmatched: 4. The CDR3 is 15 residues long. Germline V gene lookup returns CDR1 MNHDT and CDR2 YYDKIL. CDR3 bases read: TGTGCTAGCAGTAGCCGGGACAGGGCTAACACA. It specifies CASSSRDRANT. The CDR3, in full, reads CASSSRDRANTEVFF.

This clone has a handful of counts. Genes and germline come from the mouse. Read sequence stops 4 residues before the CDR3 end, and the germline J gene provides the missing end. The V gene is TRBV14, the J gene TRBJ2-1; 8 bases are a match to TRBD1. Germline trimming cut 5 bases from V and 1 base from J; bases unmatched to any gene: 2. Germline V gene lookup returns CDR1 SGHDT and CDR2 FRDEAV. The CDR3 runs 14 residues. The CDR3: CASRNRGNYAEQFF. Partial CDR3 DNA: TGTGCCAGCAGAAACAGGGGGAACTATGCT. Full variable domain (remainder filled in from reference TRBV14 and TRBJ2-1): EAGVTQSPRYAVLQEGQAVSFWCDPISGHDTLYWYQQPRDQGPQLLVYFRDEAVIDNSQLPSDRFSAVRPKGTNSTLKIQSAKQGDTATYLCASRNRGNYAEQFFGPGTRLTVL.

As to this clone: All gene names here are mouse names. The CDR3 end lies 4 residues beyond the end of the read and is filled in from the germline J gene. The chain recombines TRBV12-1 with TRBJ2-4, with TRBD1 matching over 8 bases. The CDR3 is 14 residues long. CDR1 is SGHSN and CDR2 is HYEKVE in the germline V gene. CDR3 region: CASSLPDRENTLYF. The DNA read from the CDR3 is TGTGCCAGCTCTCTCCCGGACAGGGAAAAC.

To note about this clone: Gene names are mouse gene names. The CDR3 is cut off 4 residues early in the read; its end comes from the germline J gene. This chain connects TRBV13-2 to TRBJ2-5, with TRBD2 identical over 10 bases. V lost 1 base and J lost 2; bases outside the gene matches: 4. Germline V CDR1 and CDR2: NNHNN, SYGAGS (reference sequence). This CDR3 has 16 amino acids. The CDR3 bases that were read are TGTGCCAGCGGTGATTCTGGGGGGGCTGCCCAAGAC. As protein: CASGDSGGAAQD. The whole CDR3 region reads CASGDSGGAAQDTQYF.

To note about this clone: The gene names here belong to mouse. The CDR3 goes on 4 residues after the read ends, and that part is filled in from the germline J gene. The J gene is TRBJ2-2, the V gene TRBV13-1, with 8 positions matching TRBD1. From germline, CDR1 is NSHNY and CDR2 SYGAGN. The CDR3 is 14 amino acids. Unmatched junction bases numbered 3, after V lost 5 bases and J lost 3 bases. The chain's CDR3 is CASRKTGDTGQLYF. CDR3 DNA (partial): TGTGCCAGCAGAAAGACAGGGGACACCGGG.

In regard to this clone: Genes and germline are mouse. The read terminates 4 residues before the CDR3 end, so the remaining end is supplied by the germline J gene. Other DNA sequences in the sample encode the same CDR3. The genes are TRBV19 and TRBJ2-2; 8 nucleotides match TRBD1. Per the germline V gene, CDR1 is FNHDT and CDR2 is SITEND (reference sequence). CDR3 length: 15 residues. V lost 4 bases to trimming and J lost 3 bases; unmatched junction nucleotides: 5. The part of the CDR3 DNA that was read is TGTGCCAGCAGTCCCCAGGGGGCGGACACCGGG. Protein: CASSPQGADTG. The whole CDR3 region reads CASSPQGADTGQLYF.

Worth noting for this clone: The genes and germline here are from mouse. The read stops 4 residues short of the end of the CDR3; the missing end is completed from the germline J gene. The chain joins TRBV13-3 to TRBJ2-1; possible D gene TRBD1, 6 bases. Trimming shortened V by 1 base and J by 6 bases, and 8 bases separated the two germline ends. The CDR3 contains 13 residues. Germline V gene data show CDR1 as NNHDY and CDR2 as SYVADS. The covered CDR3 bases are TGTGCCAGCAGTGATACAGGGATTGCT. This codes for CASSDTGIA. The full CDR3 protein reads CASSDTGIAEQFF.

This clone was seen a few times. Gene and germline names: mouse. The read comes to an end 4 residues before the CDR3 does, leaving the germline J gene to fill in the end. Other nucleotide sequences from this sample produce the same CDR3. The chain combines TRBV13-1 with TRBJ2-7, with D uncertain. The CDR3 is made up of 12 amino acids. V was shortened by 1 base and J by 3 bases, with 5 bases between the two germline ends. The germline V gene encodes CDR1 NSHNY and CDR2 SYGAGN. The sequenced part of the CDR3 DNA is TGTGCCAGCAGTGATTCCAGCTAT. Amino acid sequence: CASSDSSY. The whole CDR3 is CASSDSSYEQYF.

For this clone: The germline and genes are mouse ones. The sample has other DNA sequences that encode this CDR3 too. The part of the CDR3 DNA that was read is TGTGCCAGCAGGGGACTGGGGGACTAT. Encoded protein: CASRGLGDY. The full CDR3 reads CASRGLGDYEQYF. V is TRBV13-1 and J is TRBJ2-7, with 11 positions matching TRBD2. Coverage ceases 4 residues before the CDR3 finishes, and the germline J gene fills in the end. The CDR3 runs to 13 residues. Per the germline V gene, CDR1 is NSHNY and CDR2 is SYGAGN. With V trimmed by 5 bases and J by 3 bases, 1 base remained unmatched.

Note on this clone: Gene names refer to mouse genes. Sequencing ends 4 residues short of the CDR3 end; the germline J gene provides the rest. The identical CDR3 is also encoded by other nucleotide sequences in the sample. The V call is TRBV13-1, the J call TRBJ2-3; 8 bases are shared with TRBD1. Trimming at V came to 4 bases and at J to 0 bases, leaving 1 base not matched to a gene. In germline, CDR1 is NSHNY, CDR2 SYGAGN. CDR3 size: 14 residues. The CDR3: CASSRQGSAETLYF. The CDR3 DNA, read in part, is TGTGCCAGCAGTCGACAGGGGAGTGCAGAA.